These 15 T cell receptor beta chains originate from one sample sequenced in a study of radiotherapy plus CTLA-4 blockade in lung cancer. Repertoires were generated with immunoSEQ multiplex PCR, while TCRdb's copy carries only in-frame clones and drops some. The profile shows tens of thousands of clones, over 70% of them singletons. Sequencing was performed on peripheral blood, taken from a patient treated with radiotherapy plus ipilimumab. All receptors derive from a human donor with non-small cell lung cancer that progressed on radiotherapy plus ipilimumab.

The rearrangement joins TRBV7-3 to TRBJ2-7; D tentatively reads TRBD1 or TRBD2 (5 bases each). The CDR3 runs to 15 residues. CDR1 is SGHTA and CDR2 is FQGTGA in the germline V gene. Trimming left V 4 bases short and J 5 bases short, with 18 bases between. The CDR3 reads CASSSGTTPLDEQYF. In DNA form, the CDR3 reads TGTGCCAGCAGCTCCGGGACGACACCCTTGGACGAGCAGTACTTC.

CDR3 sequence reads: CSAGQERAFF. CDR3 DNA sequence: TGCAGTGCAGGACAGGAAAGAGCTTTCTTT. This rearrangement joins TRBV20-1 to TRBJ1-1, with 7 bases fitting TRBD1. CDR1 is DFQATT and CDR2 is SNEGSKA in the germline V gene (reference sequence). This CDR3 is 10 amino acids long. Germline trimming cut 6 bases from V and 10 bases from J; bases unmatched to any gene: 5.

The rearrangement uses TRBV7-6 and TRBJ2-5, with 8 bases identical to TRBD2. Losses at the gene ends were 8 bases for V and 4 bases for J; bases not matched to a gene: 12. The germline CDR1 and CDR2 sequences are SGHVS and FNYEAQ. This CDR3 is 15 amino acids long. Here the CDR3 reads CASGIGAGEGETQYF. The DNA of the CDR3 is TGTGCCAGCGGAATTGGAGCGGGAGAAGGAGAGACCCAGTACTTC.

The J gene is TRBJ1-1, the V gene TRBV2; no definite D call. There are 13 residues in the CDR3. The V end was cut by 5 bases, the J end by 5 bases, with 12 bases between. The germline CDR1 and CDR2 sequences are SNHLY and FYNNEI. Here the CDR3 DNA reads TGTGCCAGCAGTAGGGAAAAAAGGACTGAAGCTTTCTTT. Amino acid sequence: CASSREKRTEAFF.

The V and J genes are TRBV11-2 and TRBJ2-7; tentatively, D is TRBD2 (8 bases). V gave up 4 bases and J gave up 7 bases, with 20 bases separating them. Germline V lookup: CDR1 SGHAT, CDR2 FQNNGV. The CDR3 sequence is 15 residues long. The CDR3 spells CASSSGGTVRKEQYF. The CDR3, as DNA: TGTGCCAGCAGCTCGGGGGGGACAGTTCGCAAAGAGCAGTACTTC.

The CDR3 DNA reads as TGTGCCAGCAGCCCGGGATACTCGTCTACCCAGTACTTC. Translated: CASSPGYSSTQYF. The chain links TRBV25-1 to TRBJ2-5; D possibly corresponds to TRBD2 (5 bases). The CDR3 extends over 13 amino acids. Trimming cost V 6 bases and J 8 bases, with 16 bases left between them. From germline, CDR1 is MGHDK and CDR2 SYGVNS.

This clone was counted a few times. The genes are TRBV6-6 and TRBJ2-7; D uncertain. Germline CDR1 MNHNY, CDR2 SVGAGI (reference sequence). This CDR3 contains 13 residues. The V end was cut by 6 bases, the J end by 1 base, with 10 bases between. CDR3 region: CASRNRNSYEQYF. In DNA, the CDR3 is TGTGCCAGCAGAAACAGAAATTCCTACGAGCAGTACTTC.

V gene TRBV6-1 combines with J gene TRBJ1-2; possible D gene TRBD1, 6 bases. From germline, CDR1 is MNHNS and CDR2 SASEGT. The V gene lost 6 bases and the J gene lost 5 bases, with 13 bases spanning the gap. The CDR3 covers 13 residues. The CDR3 is CASSENTGYGYTF. Here the CDR3 DNA reads TGTGCCAGCAGCGAGAATACAGGGTATGGCTACACCTTC.

The CDR3 DNA sequence: TGTGCCAGCAGCTTAGGGACAGGGGTCTACGAGCAGTACTTC. It specifies CASSLGTGVYEQYF. The chain joins TRBV7-2 to TRBJ2-7, with 9 bases lining up with TRBD1. Per germline, CDR1 SGHTA and CDR2 FQGNSA. The CDR3 has 14 amino acids. V lost 1 base and J lost 3; bases outside the gene matches: 1.

The V gene is TRBV5-1, the J gene TRBJ1-3; D is unresolved. CDR1 and CDR2 (germline): SGHRS, YFSETQ. CDR3 length equals 15 residues. V lost 0 bases, J lost 1 base, and 8 bases lay in between. The CDR3 spells CASSLGVESGNTIYF. The CDR3 coding sequence is TGCGCCAGCAGCTTGGGAGTGGAATCTGGAAACACCATATATTTT.

J is TRBJ2-5 and V is TRBV5-4; D ambiguous. CDR3 size: 13 residues. V lost 4 bases and J lost 5, with 12 bases in between. CDR1 and CDR2 from the germline V gene are SGHNT and YYREEE (reference sequence). Here the CDR3 reads CASSGRMTETQYF. In DNA, the CDR3 is TGTGCCAGCAGCGGCCGGATGACGGAGACCCAGTACTTC.

This chain connects TRBV10-3 to TRBJ2-2; D is unresolved. The germline CDR1 and CDR2 sequences are ENHRY and SYGVKD. Trimming shortened V by 2 bases and J by 3 bases, and 13 bases separated the two germline ends. This CDR3 has 16 amino acids. The CDR3 nucleotides read TGTGCCATCAGTGAGCTAAAGGACGGAGACACCGGGGAGCTGTTTTTT. Encoded protein: CAISELKDGDTGELFF.

This clone was observed once. The V and J genes are TRBV19 and TRBJ2-7, with D perhaps TRBD1 (6 bases). Germline V gives CDR1 LNHDA, CDR2 SQIVND (reference sequence). The CDR3 sequence is 12 residues long. Trimming cost V 5 bases and J 4 bases, with 9 bases left between them. Here the CDR3 DNA reads TGTGCCAGTAGTCCCACAGGGTACGAGCAGTACTTC. Translated, it gives CASSPTGYEQYF. The whole variable domain, remainder taken from reference TRBV19 and TRBJ2-7, is DGGITQSPKYLFRKEGQNVTLSCEQNLNHDAMYWYRQDPGQGLRLIYYSQIVNDFQKGDIAEGYSVSREKKESFPLTVTSAQKNPTAFYLCASSPTGYEQYFGPGTRLTVT.

The chain combines TRBV4-3 with TRBJ1-1; 8 nucleotides align to TRBD1. There are 16 residues in the CDR3. V shed 0 bases and J 4 bases; nucleotides not matched to a gene: 7. Germline V gene sequence: CDR1 LGHNA, CDR2 YSLEER. The CDR3 region has the DNA TGCGCCAGCAGCCAAGAAACAGGGGGGGGGTCCACTGAAGCTTTCTTT. It encodes CASSQETGGGSTEAFF.

The V call is TRBV27, the J call TRBJ2-7; TRBD2 matches 8 bases. This CDR3 region has 14 residues. Trimming removed 6 bases from V and 6 bases from J; junction bases left unmatched: 10. Germline assignment: CDR1 MNHEY and CDR2 SMNVEV (reference sequence). The CDR3 reads CASRPGLVAPEQYF. The DNA of the CDR3 is TGTGCCAGCAGGCCGGGACTAGTCGCCCCCGAGCAGTACTTC.